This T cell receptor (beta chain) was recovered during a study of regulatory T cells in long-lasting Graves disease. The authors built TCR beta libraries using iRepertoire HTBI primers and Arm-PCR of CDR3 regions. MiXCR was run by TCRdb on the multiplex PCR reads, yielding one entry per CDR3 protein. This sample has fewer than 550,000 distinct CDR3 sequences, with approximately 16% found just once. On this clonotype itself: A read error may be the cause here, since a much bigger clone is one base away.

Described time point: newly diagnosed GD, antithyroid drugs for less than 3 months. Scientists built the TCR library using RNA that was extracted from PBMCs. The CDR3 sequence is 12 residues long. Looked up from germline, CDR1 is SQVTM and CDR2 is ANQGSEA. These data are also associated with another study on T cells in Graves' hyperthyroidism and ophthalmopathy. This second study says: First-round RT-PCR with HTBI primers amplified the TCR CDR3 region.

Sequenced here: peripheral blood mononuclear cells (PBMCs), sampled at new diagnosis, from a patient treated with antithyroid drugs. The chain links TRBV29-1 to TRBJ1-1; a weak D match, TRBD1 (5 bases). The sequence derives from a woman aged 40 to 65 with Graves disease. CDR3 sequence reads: CSIDSPGTEAFF. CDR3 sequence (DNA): TGCAGCATTGACAGCCCTGGCACTGAAGCTTTCTTT. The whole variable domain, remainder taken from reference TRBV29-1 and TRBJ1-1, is SAVISQKPSRDICQRGTSLTIQCQVDSQVTMMFWYRQQPGQSLTLIATANQGSEATYESGFVIDKFPISRPNLTFSTLTVSNMSPEDSSIYLCSIDSPGTEAFFGQGTRLTVV.